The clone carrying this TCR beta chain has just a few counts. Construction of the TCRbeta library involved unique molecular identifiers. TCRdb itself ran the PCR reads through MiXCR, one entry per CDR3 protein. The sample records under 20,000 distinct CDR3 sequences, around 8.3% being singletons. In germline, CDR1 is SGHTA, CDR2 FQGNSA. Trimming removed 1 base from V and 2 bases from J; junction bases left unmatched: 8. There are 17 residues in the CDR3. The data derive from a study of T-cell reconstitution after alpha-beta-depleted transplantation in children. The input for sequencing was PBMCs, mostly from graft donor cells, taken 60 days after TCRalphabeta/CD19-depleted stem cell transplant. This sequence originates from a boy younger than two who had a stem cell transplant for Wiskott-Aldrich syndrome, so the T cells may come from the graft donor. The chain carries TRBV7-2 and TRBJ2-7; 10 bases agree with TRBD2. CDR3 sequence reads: CASSLVPSGRRTYEQYF. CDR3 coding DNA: TGTGCCAGCAGCTTAGTACCTAGCGGGAGAAGGACCTACGAGCAGTACTTC.